This is a list of T cell receptor beta chains from one sample in a study of cytomegalovirus exposure and HLA in healthy donors. Profiled with immunoSEQ multiplex PCR; TCRdb holds only in-frame clones, not every one. The data hold about 180,000 clones, with around 86% observed a single time. The sample was PBMCs. The receptor set was obtained from a man aged 18 to 35 in good health and CMV-seropositive. CDR3s include the opening cysteine and the closing phenylalanine or tryptophan. Fields, in order: V gene, D gene, clone size, J gene, CDR3 DNA, CDR3 protein. A D gene is named only where the DNA matches it firmly. Only part of the rows carry a size: once, few, many, or a class if the clone is expanded.

V gene: TRBV5-8
D gene: NA
clone size: NA
J gene: TRBJ1-2
CDR3 DNA: TGTGCCAGCAGCCAAGACAGGTTTAGGGTTGGCTACACCTTC
CDR3 protein: CASSQDRFRVGYTF

V gene: TRBV7-2
D gene: NA
clone size: NA
J gene: TRBJ2-7
CDR3 DNA: TGTGCCAGCAGCTTAGAGGCGGGTCGGACCTACGAGCAGTACTTC
CDR3 protein: CASSLEAGRTYEQYF

V gene: TRBV4-2
D gene: TRBD2
clone size: NA
J gene: TRBJ2-5
CDR3 DNA: TGTGCCAGCAGCCTCCGGGGGGAGCTAGAGACCCAGTACTTC
CDR3 protein: CASSLRGELETQYF

V gene: TRBV6-5
D gene: TRBD2
clone size: NA
J gene: TRBJ2-7
CDR3 DNA: TGTGCCAGCAGTTACGCCGGGACTAGCGGCTACGAGCAGTACTTC
CDR3 protein: CASSYAGTSGYEQYF

V gene: TRBV5-1
D gene: NA
clone size: NA
J gene: TRBJ1-3
CDR3 DNA: TGCGCCAGCACCCCAGATCTGGGGCCTTCGAACACCATATATTTT
CDR3 protein: CASTPDLGPSNTIYF

V gene: TRBV6-4
D gene: NA
clone size: NA
J gene: TRBJ1-5
CDR3 DNA: TGTGCCAGCAGTGAAGCCTCCACCGAGGGCGTATCTCAGCCCCAGCATTTT
CDR3 protein: CASSEASTEGVSQPQHF

V gene: TRBV7-6
D gene: TRBD1
clone size: NA
J gene: TRBJ2-5
CDR3 DNA: TGTGCCAGCAGCTTAGCACCGGGACAGGGGGCGGGCGAGACCCAGTACTTC
CDR3 protein: CASSLAPGQGAGETQYF

V gene: TRBV18
D gene: TRBD1
clone size: NA
J gene: TRBJ1-2
CDR3 DNA: TGTGCCAGCTCACCACGGCGGGACAGCTATGGCTACACCTTC
CDR3 protein: CASSPRRDSYGYTF

V gene: TRBV19
D gene: NA
clone size: NA
J gene: TRBJ1-4
CDR3 DNA: TGTGCCAGTGAGGGCAGTGCAACTAATGAAAAACTGTTTTTT
CDR3 protein: CASEGSATNEKLFF

V gene: TRBV4-3
D gene: TRBD2
clone size: NA
J gene: TRBJ2-7
CDR3 DNA: TGCGCCAGCAGCCAACTCCTCGGCGGGGGAACGTGGGAGCAGTACTTC
CDR3 protein: CASSQLLGGGTWEQYF

V gene: TRBV9
D gene: NA
clone size: NA
J gene: TRBJ2-6
CDR3 DNA: TGTGCCAGCAGCGTAGCCCGGGGGGCCAACGTCCTGACTTTC
CDR3 protein: CASSVARGANVLTF

V gene: TRBV29-1
D gene: NA
clone size: NA
J gene: TRBJ1-2
CDR3 DNA: TGCAGCGCGAAGGACCTGGAGGGCTCCAGGTATGGCTACACCTTC
CDR3 protein: CSAKDLEGSRYGYTF

V gene: TRBV5-1
D gene: TRBD2
clone size: NA
J gene: TRBJ2-3
CDR3 DNA: TGCGCCAGCAGCCTTAGCGGGGTGGGGACAGATACGCAGTATTTT
CDR3 protein: CASSLSGVGTDTQYF

V gene: TRBV28
D gene: TRBD1
clone size: NA
J gene: TRBJ2-7
CDR3 DNA: TGTGCCAGCAGTTCCCGGGACAGCTACGAGCAGTACTTC
CDR3 protein: CASSSRDSYEQYF

V gene: TRBV25-1
D gene: NA
clone size: NA
J gene: TRBJ1-1
CDR3 DNA: TGTGCCAGTAGCAGGGGCGGGTACACTGAAGCTTTCTTT
CDR3 protein: CASSRGGYTEAFF

V gene: TRBV19
D gene: NA
clone size: NA
J gene: TRBJ1-3
CDR3 DNA: TGTGCCAGTCGTCTTGGAAACACCATATATTTT
CDR3 protein: CASRLGNTIYF

V gene: TRBV11-3
D gene: TRBD2
clone size: once
J gene: TRBJ2-7
CDR3 DNA: TGTGCCAGCAGCTCGGGACTAGCGATGGACTACGAGCAGTACTTC
CDR3 protein: CASSSGLAMDYEQYF

V gene: TRBV11-3
D gene: TRBD2
clone size: NA
J gene: TRBJ2-1
CDR3 DNA: TGTGCCAGCAGCTTAGATCAAGGAGCGGGAGCCTACAATGAGCAGTTCTTC
CDR3 protein: CASSLDQGAGAYNEQFF

V gene: TRBV5-1
D gene: TRBD2
clone size: few
J gene: TRBJ2-2
CDR3 DNA: TGCGCCAGCAGCCGGAGCGGGGTTTGGGACACCGGGGAGCTGTTTTTT
CDR3 protein: CASSRSGVWDTGELFF

V gene: TRBV9
D gene: TRBD2
clone size: once
J gene: TRBJ2-5
CDR3 DNA: TGTGCCAGCAGCTTTACTAGCGGGGGAGAGACCCAGTACTTC
CDR3 protein: CASSFTSGGETQYF

V gene: TRBV29-1
D gene: NA
clone size: NA
J gene: TRBJ1-1
CDR3 DNA: TGCAGCGGGGGCAGACAGAACACTGAAGCTTTCTTT
CDR3 protein: CSGGRQNTEAFF

V gene: TRBV7-9
D gene: TRBD1
clone size: NA
J gene: TRBJ1-1
CDR3 DNA: TGTGCCAGCAGCGTATCGTTAAGGACAGGGGACACTGAAGCTTTCTTT
CDR3 protein: CASSVSLRTGDTEAFF

V gene: TRBV27
D gene: NA
clone size: few
J gene: TRBJ1-1
CDR3 DNA: TGTGCCAGCAGCGGGGAAGGGAACACTGAAGCTTTCTTT
CDR3 protein: CASSGEGNTEAFF

V gene: TRBV6-6
D gene: TRBD1
clone size: NA
J gene: TRBJ1-2
CDR3 DNA: TGTGCCAGCGGACAGGGTTTCTTGCTTGGGTATGGCTACACCTTC
CDR3 protein: CASGQGFLLGYGYTF

V gene: TRBV19
D gene: NA
clone size: NA
J gene: TRBJ1-1
CDR3 DNA: TGTGCCAGTAAGACAGTCTTCGACACTGAAGCTTTCTTT
CDR3 protein: CASKTVFDTEAFF

V gene: TRBV6-6
D gene: TRBD1
clone size: NA
J gene: TRBJ1-3
CDR3 DNA: TGTGCCAGCAGTTTACAGGGGTGGAACACCATATATTTT
CDR3 protein: CASSLQGWNTIYF

V gene: TRBV11-3
D gene: TRBD2
clone size: NA
J gene: TRBJ2-3
CDR3 DNA: TGTGCCAGCAGCTTAGATCTAGCGGGCACAGATACGCAGTATTTT
CDR3 protein: CASSLDLAGTDTQYF

V gene: TRBV30
D gene: NA
clone size: NA
J gene: TRBJ1-1
CDR3 DNA: TGTGCCTGGAGTATTCAGGGGCCGTACACTGAAGCTTTCTTT
CDR3 protein: CAWSIQGPYTEAFF

V gene: TRBV27
D gene: NA
clone size: NA
J gene: TRBJ1-1
CDR3 DNA: TGTGCCAGCAGTTTTCAGGCGAACACTGAAGCTTTCTTT
CDR3 protein: CASSFQANTEAFF

V gene: TRBV6-6
D gene: NA
clone size: once
J gene: TRBJ1-1
CDR3 DNA: TGTGCCAGCAGTTACGTGGCAGAAGCTTTCTTT
CDR3 protein: CASSYVAEAFF

V gene: TRBV5-5
D gene: NA
clone size: NA
J gene: TRBJ2-7
CDR3 DNA: TGTGCCAGCAGCTTGGGTCACAGGGATTACGAGCAGTACTTC
CDR3 protein: CASSLGHRDYEQYF

V gene: TRBV29-1
D gene: TRBD2
clone size: once
J gene: TRBJ2-5
CDR3 DNA: TGCAGCGTTGATGGGACTAGCGGGGAGACCCAGTACTTC
CDR3 protein: CSVDGTSGETQYF

V gene: TRBV7-9
D gene: NA
clone size: NA
J gene: TRBJ2-3
CDR3 DNA: TGTGCCAGCAGCCCCGTTAGGGGGACCCGAGATACGCAGTATTTT
CDR3 protein: CASSPVRGTRDTQYF

V gene: TRBV4-1
D gene: NA
clone size: NA
J gene: TRBJ1-2
CDR3 DNA: TGCGCCAGCAGCCAAGATGGGCAGCTGGGTGGCTACACCTTC
CDR3 protein: CASSQDGQLGGYTF

V gene: TRBV13
D gene: NA
clone size: once
J gene: TRBJ1-1
CDR3 DNA: TGTGCCAGCAGCCTCGGGACACCCATACGTAGCACTGAAGCTTTCTTT
CDR3 protein: CASSLGTPIRSTEAFF

V gene: TRBV7-9
D gene: NA
clone size: NA
J gene: TRBJ1-4
CDR3 DNA: TGTGCCAGCAGCCTTCTTCCGGGGGCTAATGAAAAACTGTTTTTT
CDR3 protein: CASSLLPGANEKLFF

V gene: TRBV10-3
D gene: TRBD2
clone size: once
J gene: TRBJ2-1
CDR3 DNA: TGTGCCATCAGTGAACACGACAGGGCCGGGACTAGCGGCTCCCGCTCCTACAATGAGCAGTTCTTC
CDR3 protein: CAISEHDRAGTSGSRSYNEQFF

V gene: TRBV6-1
D gene: TRBD1
clone size: NA
J gene: TRBJ1-2
CDR3 DNA: TGTGCCAGCAGCCCGGGACAGATTGACTATGGCTACACCTTC
CDR3 protein: CASSPGQIDYGYTF

V gene: TRBV4-1
D gene: TRBD1
clone size: NA
J gene: TRBJ2-1
CDR3 DNA: TGCGCCAGCAGCCAAGTCCTACGGACAGGCGACAATGAGCAGTTCTTC
CDR3 protein: CASSQVLRTGDNEQFF

V gene: TRBV27
D gene: TRBD1
clone size: NA
J gene: TRBJ2-6
CDR3 DNA: TGTGCCAGCAGTATACAGGGGGCGGCAGGGGCCAACGTCCTGACTTTC
CDR3 protein: CASSIQGAAGANVLTF

V gene: TRBV2
D gene: TRBD1
clone size: NA
J gene: TRBJ2-7
CDR3 DNA: TGTGCCAGCAGCGTGACAGGGGGCTCCTACGAGCAGTACTTC
CDR3 protein: CASSVTGGSYEQYF

V gene: TRBV5-1
D gene: NA
clone size: NA
J gene: TRBJ1-4
CDR3 DNA: TGCGCCAGCAGCTTGGGGGTCAGGGGTAATGAAAAACTGTTTTTT
CDR3 protein: CASSLGVRGNEKLFF

V gene: TRBV7-3
D gene: TRBD2
clone size: once
J gene: TRBJ2-1
CDR3 DNA: TGTGCCAGCAGCTATGGACTAGCGGGCGACAATGAGCAGTTCTTC
CDR3 protein: CASSYGLAGDNEQFF

V gene: TRBV4-1
D gene: NA
clone size: NA
J gene: TRBJ2-7
CDR3 DNA: TGCGCCAGCAGCCAATGGGCTATCTCCTACGAGCAGTACTTC
CDR3 protein: CASSQWAISYEQYF

V gene: TRBV28
D gene: TRBD1
clone size: NA
J gene: TRBJ1-2
CDR3 DNA: TGTGCCAGCATCCCACAGGGGGCGTTGCTCGGCTACACCTTC
CDR3 protein: CASIPQGALLGYTF

V gene: TRBV19
D gene: TRBD2
clone size: NA
J gene: TRBJ2-1
CDR3 DNA: TGTGCCAGCCGGTTCGGGGGGTTGGGCAATGAGCAGTTCTTC
CDR3 protein: CASRFGGLGNEQFF

V gene: TRBV10-3
D gene: TRBD2
clone size: NA
J gene: TRBJ2-7
CDR3 DNA: TGTGCCATCAGTGAGTCGCTAGCGGGAGAAACCTACGAGCAGTACTTC
CDR3 protein: CAISESLAGETYEQYF

V gene: TRBV27
D gene: NA
clone size: NA
J gene: TRBJ2-3
CDR3 DNA: TGTGCCAGCAGTTCGAGCTCGTGGGATACGCAGTATTTT
CDR3 protein: CASSSSSWDTQYF

V gene: TRBV15
D gene: NA
clone size: NA
J gene: TRBJ2-7
CDR3 DNA: TGTGCCACCAGCAGAGATGGTGGCGGAAACTACGAGCAGTACTTC
CDR3 protein: CATSRDGGGNYEQYF

V gene: TRBV14
D gene: NA
clone size: NA
J gene: TRBJ2-7
CDR3 DNA: TGTGCCAGCAGCAACGGGTTAGCCTACGAGCAGTACTTC
CDR3 protein: CASSNGLAYEQYF

V gene: TRBV7-8
D gene: TRBD1
clone size: NA
J gene: TRBJ2-7
CDR3 DNA: TGTGCCAGCAGCCTGGACAGGGTTTACGAGCAGTACTTC
CDR3 protein: CASSLDRVYEQYF

V gene: TRBV7-2
D gene: NA
clone size: NA
J gene: TRBJ2-1
CDR3 DNA: TGTGCCACCGTCCAGCGGAGCTCCTACAATGAGCAGTTCTTC
CDR3 protein: CATVQRSSYNEQFF